The rows below give T cell receptor beta chains drawn from one sample of a study of OX40 agonist ivuxolimab in advanced cancers. The assay was immunoSEQ multiplex PCR, and TCRdb's table has in-frame clones only and misses some. Of around 80,000 clones in the sample, around 85% were seen once. Sequenced material: CD4+ or CD8+ T cells sorted from blood, taken in a trial of the OX40 agonist ivuxolimab. The receptors shown here come from an adult with an advanced solid tumor such as melanoma, head and neck, liver or kidney cancer. Each CDR3 is given with its conserved first and last residue. Each record gives: CDR3 length, D gene, V gene, clone size, J gene, CDR3 DNA, CDR3 protein. D genes are given only for firm matches. Clone size is stated in some rows and not others, as once, few, many or a class when expanded.

length: 19; D: TRBD2; V: TRBV28; size: .; J: TRBJ2-5; DNA: TGTGCCAGCAGTTTATTTTTGGGGCGGAGACTAGCGGGTCGGGAGACCCAGTACTTC; CDR3: CASSLFLGRRLAGRETQYF
length: 18; D: TRBD1; V: TRBV4-2; size: .; J: TRBJ1-5; DNA: TGTGCCAGCAGCCCCCACAGCCCAGGGGGCGCTTTCAATCAGCCCCAGCATTTT; CDR3: CASSPHSPGGAFNQPQHF
length: 15; D: TRBD2; V: TRBV12-5; size: .; J: TRBJ2-7; DNA: TGTGCTAGTGGTTTCGCCGGGGGGAGCTCCTACGAGCAGTACTTC; CDR3: CASGFAGGSSYEQYF
length: 12; D: .; V: TRBV28; size: .; J: TRBJ1-1; DNA: TGTGCCAGCAGTTTAACTTTCCGTGAAGCTTTCTTT; CDR3: CASSLTFREAFF
length: 17; D: TRBD1; V: TRBV7-3; size: .; J: TRBJ2-1; DNA: TGTGCCAGCAGCTTAGGTTTTGGACAGGAGACGTACAATGAGCAGTTCTTC; CDR3: CASSLGFGQETYNEQFF
length: 15; D: .; V: TRBV7-2; size: once; J: TRBJ2-7; DNA: TGTGCCAGCAGCTTGGACACTCGAAGCTCCTACGAGCAGTACTTC; CDR3: CASSLDTRSSYEQYF
length: 15; D: .; V: TRBV19; size: .; J: TRBJ2-5; DNA: TGTGCCAGTAGTATCTCGGCCAGGCGGCGGGAGACCCAGTACTTC; CDR3: CASSISARRRETQYF
length: 13; D: .; V: TRBV5-4; size: .; J: TRBJ2-3; DNA: TGTGCCAGCAGCTCCTCGATCACAGATACGCAGTATTTT; CDR3: CASSSSITDTQYF
length: 14; D: TRBD1; V: TRBV11-3; size: .; J: TRBJ2-2; DNA: TGTGCCAGCAGCTTAGGACAGGGAACCGGGGAGCTGTTTTTT; CDR3: CASSLGQGTGELFF
length: 17; D: TRBD1; V: TRBV27; size: .; J: TRBJ1-2; DNA: TGTGCCAGCAGTTTACTGAATTCAAGACAGGGAATTGGAGGCTACACCTTC; CDR3: CASSLLNSRQGIGGYTF
length: 13; D: .; V: TRBV30; size: .; J: TRBJ2-5; DNA: TGTGCCTGGAGCCCCTCGGCGGGGGAGACCCAGTACTTC; CDR3: CAWSPSAGETQYF
length: 13; D: TRBD1; V: TRBV28; size: .; J: TRBJ1-1; DNA: TGTGCCAGCAGTTTCCCTGGGACAGGGGGTGCTTTCTTT; CDR3: CASSFPGTGGAFF
length: 12; D: .; V: TRBV7-2; size: .; J: TRBJ2-2; DNA: TGTGCCAGCAGCCCGAACACCGGGGAGCTGTTTTTT; CDR3: CASSPNTGELFF
length: 15; D: .; V: TRBV7-2; size: .; J: TRBJ1-6; DNA: TGTGCCAGCAGCTCCTCAGGACAATATAATTCACCCCTCCACTTT; CDR3: CASSSSGQYNSPLHF
length: 14; D: .; V: TRBV19; size: .; J: TRBJ2-1; DNA: TGTGCCAGTAGTATTTTGGGAGCGGTCTCTGAGCAGTTCTTC; CDR3: CASSILGAVSEQFF
length: 16; D: .; V: TRBV19; size: .; J: TRBJ1-5; DNA: TGTGCCACCACGCGAGTGGGACGGCTAAACAATCAGCCCCAGCATTTT; CDR3: CATTRVGRLNNQPQHF
length: 17; D: TRBD1; V: TRBV7-7; size: .; J: TRBJ2-2; DNA: TGTGCCAGCAGCTTAGTTCCGGGACAGACGAACACCGGGGAGCTGTTTTTT; CDR3: CASSLVPGQTNTGELFF
length: 15; D: .; V: TRBV28; size: .; J: TRBJ2-2; DNA: TGTGCCAGCAGTCCCTACAGGGCCCTCACCGGGGAGCTGTTTTTT; CDR3: CASSPYRALTGELFF
length: 16; D: TRBD2; V: TRBV4-3; size: .; J: TRBJ2-5; DNA: TGCGCCAGCAGCCAAGGAGTAGCGGGGGCACAAGAGACCCAGTACTTC; CDR3: CASSQGVAGAQETQYF
length: 15; D: .; V: TRBV15; size: .; J: TRBJ1-5; DNA: TGTGCCACCAGCAGAGATAGGACAGTCAATCAGCCCCAGCATTTT; CDR3: CATSRDRTVNQPQHF
length: 15; D: TRBD1; V: TRBV5-1; size: .; J: TRBJ1-2; DNA: TGCGCCAGCAGCGACCCACAGGGGGCTTATTATGGCTACACCTTC; CDR3: CASSDPQGAYYGYTF
length: 14; D: .; V: TRBV5-1; size: .; J: TRBJ2-3; DNA: TGCGCCAGCAGCTTGGGGACTACTGGTGATACGCAGTATTTT; CDR3: CASSLGTTGDTQYF
length: 14; D: .; V: TRBV6-1; size: .; J: TRBJ1-1; DNA: TGTGCCAGCAGTGAATTTGGGGCGAGGACTGAAGCTTTCTTT; CDR3: CASSEFGARTEAFF
length: 15; D: TRBD1; V: TRBV28; size: .; J: TRBJ1-1; DNA: TGTGCCAGCAGTCCCAGGGGGCAGGGCTACACTGAAGCTTTCTTT; CDR3: CASSPRGQGYTEAFF
length: 13; D: TRBD1; V: TRBV29-1; size: .; J: TRBJ2-7; DNA: TGCAGCGTTGTAGGGACAGGGTTCAGGGAGCAGTACTTC; CDR3: CSVVGTGFREQYF
length: 15; D: TRBD2; V: TRBV9; size: once; J: TRBJ2-2; DNA: TGTGCCTCCTCCATGGGGAGGGATAACACCGGGGAGCTGTTTTTT; CDR3: CASSMGRDNTGELFF
length: 17; D: TRBD1; V: TRBV28; size: .; J: TRBJ1-2; DNA: TGTGCCAGCAGTGCCCCCCCCCGTGGACAGGGGAGCCATGGCTACACCTTC; CDR3: CASSAPPRGQGSHGYTF
length: 16; D: TRBD1; V: TRBV28; size: .; J: TRBJ2-7; DNA: TGTGCCAGCATTTCGTCCCGGGACAGGTTGGCCTACGAGCAGTACTTC; CDR3: CASISSRDRLAYEQYF
length: 14; D: .; V: TRBV6-1; size: .; J: TRBJ2-7; DNA: TGTGCCAGCAGCTTGATGAGGGACTCCTACGAGCAGTACTTC; CDR3: CASSLMRDSYEQYF
length: 14; D: TRBD1; V: TRBV7-9; size: few; J: TRBJ1-1; DNA: TGTGCCAGCGGCGGACAGGGGGCTTACACTGAAGCTTTCTTT; CDR3: CASGGQGAYTEAFF
length: 15; D: .; V: TRBV19; size: .; J: TRBJ1-5; DNA: TGTGCCAGTAGTATAGATCAGGACCTGAATCAGCCCCAGCATTTT; CDR3: CASSIDQDLNQPQHF
length: 18; D: TRBD2; V: TRBV7-9; size: .; J: TRBJ2-5; DNA: TGTGCCAGCAGCTCGTCACGGGGACTAGCGGGGGACCAAGAGACCCAGTACTTC; CDR3: CASSSSRGLAGDQETQYF
length: 15; D: TRBD1; V: TRBV18; size: once; J: TRBJ2-2; DNA: TGTGCCAGCTCACCGGACAGGGCAGGGGCCGGGGAGCTGTTTTTT; CDR3: CASSPDRAGAGELFF
length: 16; D: TRBD1; V: TRBV5-6; size: .; J: TRBJ1-4; DNA: TGTGCCAGCAGCTTGGTTCAGGGGGGTAGGGGTGAAAAACTGTTTTTT; CDR3: CASSLVQGGRGEKLFF
length: 16; D: .; V: TRBV29-1; size: .; J: TRBJ2-3; DNA: TGCAGCGTTGTGGGGGACTCCAGGGGGGGCACAGATACGCAGTATTTT; CDR3: CSVVGDSRGGTDTQYF
length: 15; D: TRBD2; V: TRBV7-2; size: .; J: TRBJ2-3; DNA: TGTGCCAGCAGCTTTCTAGCGGGGGTAACAGATACGCAGTATTTT; CDR3: CASSFLAGVTDTQYF
length: 12; D: .; V: TRBV29-1; size: .; J: TRBJ2-1; DNA: TGCAGCGGTAGGGGACTCTACAATGAGCAGTTCTTC; CDR3: CSGRGLYNEQFF
length: 10; D: .; V: TRBV7-9; size: .; J: TRBJ2-7; DNA: TGTGCTCCCATCTCCTACGAGCAGTACTTC; CDR3: CAPISYEQYF
length: 12; D: .; V: TRBV30; size: .; J: TRBJ2-3; DNA: TGTGCCTGGAGTTCGTCAGCAGATACGCAGTATTTT; CDR3: CAWSSSADTQYF
length: 15; D: .; V: TRBV5-5; size: .; J: TRBJ1-5; DNA: TGTGCCAGCAGCTTGTCAGGGTGGGGAGATCAGCCCCAGCATTTT; CDR3: CASSLSGWGDQPQHF
length: 15; D: .; V: TRBV7-9; size: .; J: TRBJ2-5; DNA: TGTGCCAGCAGCTGGTACCGGCCCGTCGGAGAGACCCAGTACTTC; CDR3: CASSWYRPVGETQYF
length: 14; D: .; V: TRBV7-9; size: .; J: TRBJ1-4; DNA: TGTGCCAGCAGCTTAGGTCTTGCTAATGAAAAACTGTTTTTT; CDR3: CASSLGLANEKLFF
length: 17; D: TRBD2; V: TRBV4-2; size: .; J: TRBJ2-3; DNA: TGTGCCAGCAGCCAAGGAGGTAGCGGGGGGGCGGCAGATACGCAGTATTTT; CDR3: CASSQGGSGGAADTQYF
length: 11; D: .; V: TRBV20-1; size: few; J: TRBJ1-2; DNA: TGCAGTGCTAAGATAGACTATGGCTACACCTTC; CDR3: CSAKIDYGYTF
length: 15; D: .; V: TRBV7-2; size: .; J: TRBJ2-6; DNA: TGTGCCAGCAGCTTAGGGATCTCTGGGGCCAACGTCCTGACTTTC; CDR3: CASSLGISGANVLTF
length: 16; D: TRBD2; V: TRBV5-1; size: .; J: TRBJ2-7; DNA: TGCGCCAGCAGCCCTCCCGCTAGCGGGGGGGGTCGGGAGCAGTACTTC; CDR3: CASSPPASGGGREQYF
length: 16; D: .; V: TRBV7-9; size: .; J: TRBJ1-2; DNA: TGTGCCAGCAGCTTAGCTTCCGGGGTCGGAAACTATGGCTACACCTTC; CDR3: CASSLASGVGNYGYTF
length: 19; D: .; V: TRBV4-1; size: .; J: TRBJ1-1; DNA: TGCGCCAGCAGCCAACCCACCGTGGGGGTGGGCATCATGAACACTGAAGCTTTCTTT; CDR3: CASSQPTVGVGIMNTEAFF
length: 14; D: TRBD2; V: TRBV6-6; size: .; J: TRBJ2-5; DNA: TGTGCCAGCAGTTCACCGGGACTACGAGAGACCCAGTACTTC; CDR3: CASSSPGLRETQYF
length: 15; D: .; V: TRBV27; size: .; J: TRBJ1-1; DNA: TGTGCCAGCAGTTTTACCCCATTAACGGCAGTAGAAGCTTTCTTT; CDR3: CASSFTPLTAVEAFF
length: 15; D: TRBD1; V: TRBV5-6; size: .; J: TRBJ1-4; DNA: TGTGCCAGCAGCGCCCGACAGGGGGCAGGGGAAAAACTGTTTTTT; CDR3: CASSARQGAGEKLFF
length: 14; D: .; V: TRBV28; size: .; J: TRBJ1-2; DNA: TGTGCCAGCAGCTTGGGGGTTGTACAAAGTGGCTACACCTTC; CDR3: CASSLGVVQSGYTF
length: 11; D: .; V: TRBV6-5; size: .; J: TRBJ1-2; DNA: TGTGCCAGCAGCGGTCCGGCCGGCTACACCTTC; CDR3: CASSGPAGYTF